This T cell receptor (beta chain) was documented in a study of blood T cell repertoires in COVID-19 (dated by TCRdb to the early 2020s). General notes on the study: Samples covering the acute and convalescent phases of COVID-19 were provided by collaborators in the United States, Italy and Spain. The samples were drawn from the first 160 participants of the ongoing ImmuneRACE study and from over 950 subjects provided by 6 global collaborators. Deeply sampled blood TCRbeta repertoires from subjects exposed to, actively infected with, or recovered from COVID-19 were included in the dataset. The prospective study material was composed of cDNA or gDNA derived from T cells, B-cell-depleted T cells, or PBMCs. Sample metadata almost always included a de-identified subject ID, COVID-19 status, age in years and sex. Where available, HLA class I and class II types were taken from metadata supplied by the sample provider and were not determined by assay-based typing. The repertoires were released in a freely available public database meant as a resource for research on the immune response to SARS-CoV-2.

Whole blood was collected in K2EDTA tubes by collaborating institutions according to the institutions' own protocols. For TCRbeta analysis, collaborators shipped samples as frozen whole blood, isolated PBMCs, or DNA extracted from either of those sample types. The germline V gene encodes CDR1 SGHAT and CDR2 FQNNGV. V loses 5 bases at its end and J loses 7 bases; junction bases beyond the gene matches: 5. The CDR3, cysteine through phenylalanine, is 14 amino acids long. The kept DNA is CDR3 alone, 42 bases in frame from the first base. Paper-wide results and their limitations: How much clinical and demographic metadata was included differed by source and by participant, and the metadata was provided uncurated.

Comments on this clone: No cognate antigen has been identified for it. No much larger clone exists at a distance of one base, and base qualities are not known.

The immunoSEQ Assay, a bias-controlled multiplex PCR, was used to amplify TCRbeta CDR3 regions from genomic DNA. In the paper's pipeline: Nucleated cell counts per sample were estimated from amplification of reference gene primers within the assay. Sequence reads were collapsed and filtered to measure the absolute abundance of every unique TCRbeta CDR3 rearrangement. For each sample, productive Simpson clonality was calculated as the square root of Simpson's diversity index over productive rearrangements. TCRdb took over this immuneACCESS table, retaining in-frame rearrangements with V and J assigned. Such tables are incomplete; in checked studies, under half of the missing clones stem from an unresolved V gene, and the remainder is unexplained. V and J calls and clone size are copied from that table; D and trimming were computed from the DNA. This sample holds 60,000 to 75,000 clones; more than 80% were observed only once. The ten largest clones add up to 35% of the sample.

The chain employs TRBV11-2 and TRBJ1-2; TRBD1 agrees with 12 junctional bases. The sample consisted of peripheral blood. The TCR originated in a woman older than 75 with active or convalescent COVID-19. CDR3 protein: CASSGDRGRAGYTF. The bases are TGTGCCAGCAGCGGGGACAGGGGGCGAGCTGGCTACACCTTC. The variable domain in full, with residues beyond the CDR3 obtained from the reference TRBV11-2 and TRBJ1-2 genes, is EAGVAQSPRYKIIEKRQSVAFWCNPISGHATLYWYQQILGQGPKLLIQFQNNGVVDDSQLPKDRFSAERLKGVDSTLKIQPAKLEDSAVYLCASSGDRGRAGYTFGSGTRLTVV.